This T cell receptor (beta chain) was captured by sequencing in a study of T cell responses to AZD1222 COVID-19 vaccine. Study outcomes and limitations: Reportedly, nearly half the spike-specific TCRs target unmutated variant regions.

Produced via immunoSEQ multiplex PCR; TCRdb's table is partial and in-frame only. The table includes some 150,000 clones, around 93% detected once. The CDR3 consists of 16 residues. Germline V gene data show CDR1 as MNHEY and CDR2 as SVGEGT. The V end lost 4 bases, the J end lost 1 base, and 15 bases lay between the germline ends. About this clone itself: Antigen specificity is unknown.

The chain joins TRBV6-2 or TRBV6-3 to TRBJ2-3; D may be TRBD1 (5 bases). Sequencing was performed on peripheral blood, taken 28 days after the second AZD1222 dose. This TCR was recovered from an adult who received the AZD1222 COVID-19 vaccine. CDR3 DNA: TGTGCCAGCAGTTCCCGGGCCCAAGGGGGCACAGATACGCAGTATTTT. Translating gives CASSSRAQGGTDTQYF.